Here is one TCR beta chain with its context. In the study's own analysis: The authors estimated nucleated cell counts from reference gene primer amplification. Data came from immunoSEQ multiplex PCR; TCRdb stores just in-frame clones and leaves some out. V and J calls and clone size come straight from that table; D and trimming were deduced from the DNA. The sample lists some 89,000 clones; about 80% were seen once. This sample is part of a study of blood T cell repertoires in COVID-19. For the study at large: From the United States, Italy and Spain came samples of acute and convalescent COVID-19. Sources were T cells, B-cell-depleted T cells, or PBMCs; the material itself was cDNA or gDNA.

The CDR3 covers 10 residues. Trimming took 7 bases from V and 2 from J, leaving 5 bases between them. From germline, CDR1 is SQVTM and CDR2 ANQGSEA. This chain joins TRBV29-1 and TRBJ1-1, with D uncertain. Sequenced input: peripheral blood. The source of this sequence is a man between 65 and 85 years old with acute or convalescent COVID-19. The CDR3 bases are TGCAGCGCCTTAAACACTGAAGCTTTCTTT. Encoded protein: CSALNTEAFF.